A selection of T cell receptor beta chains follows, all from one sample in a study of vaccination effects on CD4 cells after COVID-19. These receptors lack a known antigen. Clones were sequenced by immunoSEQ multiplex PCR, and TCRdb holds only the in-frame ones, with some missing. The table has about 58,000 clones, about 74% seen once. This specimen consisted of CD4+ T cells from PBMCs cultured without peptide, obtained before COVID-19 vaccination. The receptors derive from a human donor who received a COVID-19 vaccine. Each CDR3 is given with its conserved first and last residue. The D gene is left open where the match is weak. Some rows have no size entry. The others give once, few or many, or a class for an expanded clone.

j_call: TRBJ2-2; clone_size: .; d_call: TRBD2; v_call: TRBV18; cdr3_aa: CASSPPASGSNTGELFF; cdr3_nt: TGTGCCAGCTCACCACCGGCTAGCGGGTCAAACACCGGGGAGCTGTTTTTT
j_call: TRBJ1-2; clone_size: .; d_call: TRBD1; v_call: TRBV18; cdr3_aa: CASSPKDRGLASGYTF; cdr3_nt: TGTGCCAGCTCACCCAAGGACAGGGGCCTTGCATCTGGCTACACCTTC
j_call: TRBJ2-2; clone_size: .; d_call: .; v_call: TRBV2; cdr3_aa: CASSDASTETNTGELFF; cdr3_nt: TGTGCCAGCAGTGATGCCTCGACAGAGACGAACACCGGGGAGCTGTTTTTT
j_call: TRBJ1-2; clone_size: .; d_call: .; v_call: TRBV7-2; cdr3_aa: CASSLGRDTKGGGYTF; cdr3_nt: TGTGCCAGCAGCTTAGGGCGTGACACTAAAGGCGGTGGCTACACCTTC
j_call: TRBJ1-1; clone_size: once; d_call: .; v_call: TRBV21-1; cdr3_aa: CASSKRGGRVATEAFF; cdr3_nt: TGTGCCAGCAGCAAACGAGGGGGGCGCGTGGCCACTGAAGCTTTCTTT
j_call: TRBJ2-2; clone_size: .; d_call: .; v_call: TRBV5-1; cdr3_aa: CASSSTGELFF; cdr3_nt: TGCGCCAGCAGCAGCACCGGGGAGCTGTTTTTT
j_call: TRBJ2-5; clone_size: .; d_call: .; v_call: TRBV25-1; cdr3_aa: CASSAGGKETQYF; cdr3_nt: TGTGCCAGCAGTGCGGGGGGCAAAGAGACCCAGTACTTC
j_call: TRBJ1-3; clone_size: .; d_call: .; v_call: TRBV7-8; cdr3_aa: CASSLPGGSGNTIYF; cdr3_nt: TGTGCCAGCAGCTTACCTGGCGGCTCTGGAAACACCATATATTTT
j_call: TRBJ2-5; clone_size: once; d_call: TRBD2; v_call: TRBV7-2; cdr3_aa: CASRRLAGGTQYF; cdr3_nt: TGTGCCAGCAGACGACTAGCGGGGGGGACCCAGTACTTC
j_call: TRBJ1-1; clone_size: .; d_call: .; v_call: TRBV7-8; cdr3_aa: CASSGWRTEAFF; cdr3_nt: TGTGCCAGCAGTGGTTGGCGCACTGAAGCTTTCTTT
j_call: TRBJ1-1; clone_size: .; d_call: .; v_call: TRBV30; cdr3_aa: CAWSVLTGLGEAFF; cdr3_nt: TGTGCCTGGAGTGTACTTACAGGATTGGGTGAAGCTTTCTTT
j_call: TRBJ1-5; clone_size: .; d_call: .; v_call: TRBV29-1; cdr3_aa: CSVGGDSNQPQHF; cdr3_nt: TGCAGCGTCGGGGGGGATAGCAATCAGCCCCAGCATTTT
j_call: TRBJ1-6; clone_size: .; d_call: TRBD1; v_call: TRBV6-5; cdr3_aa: CASSYGRGQSPLHF; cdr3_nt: TGTGCCAGCAGTTATGGCAGGGGGCAATCACCCCTCCACTTT
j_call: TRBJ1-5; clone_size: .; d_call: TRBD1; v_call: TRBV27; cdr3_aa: CASGPGQGVTQPQHF; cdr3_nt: TGTGCCAGTGGGCCGGGACAGGGGGTGACTCAGCCCCAGCATTTT
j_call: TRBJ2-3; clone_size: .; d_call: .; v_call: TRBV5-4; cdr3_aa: CASSFDRSGAQYF; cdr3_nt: TGTGCCAGCAGCTTCGACAGGTCGGGCGCGCAGTATTTT
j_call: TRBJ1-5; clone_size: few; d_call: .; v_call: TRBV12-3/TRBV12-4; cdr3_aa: CASSPNKNQPQHF; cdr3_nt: TGTGCCAGCAGCCCTAACAAGAATCAGCCCCAGCATTTT
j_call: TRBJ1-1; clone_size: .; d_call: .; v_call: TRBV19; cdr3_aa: CASSIEVYTEAFF; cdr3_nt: TGTGCCAGTAGTATAGAGGTCTACACTGAAGCTTTCTTT
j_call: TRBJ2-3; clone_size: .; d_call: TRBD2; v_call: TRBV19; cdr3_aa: CASSISLAGGQDTQYF; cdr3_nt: TGTGCCAGTAGTATTTCCCTAGCGGGGGGGCAAGATACGCAGTATTTT
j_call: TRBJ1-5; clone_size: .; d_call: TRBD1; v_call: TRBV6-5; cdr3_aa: CASSYQGGQNQPQHF; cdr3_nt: TGTGCCAGCAGTTACCAGGGGGGGCAAAATCAGCCCCAGCATTTT
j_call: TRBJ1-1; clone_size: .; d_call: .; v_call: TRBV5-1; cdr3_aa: CASSYQDGNTEAFF; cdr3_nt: TGCGCCAGCAGCTACCAGGACGGAAACACTGAAGCTTTCTTT
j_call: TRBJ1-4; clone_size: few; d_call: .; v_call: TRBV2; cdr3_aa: CASSWPGEKLFF; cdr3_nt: TGTGCCAGCAGCTGGCCTGGGGAAAAACTGTTTTTT
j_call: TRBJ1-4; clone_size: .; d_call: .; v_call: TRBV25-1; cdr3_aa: CASSRLTEGEKLFF; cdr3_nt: TGTGCCAGCAGTAGGCTTACTGAGGGGGAAAAACTGTTTTTT